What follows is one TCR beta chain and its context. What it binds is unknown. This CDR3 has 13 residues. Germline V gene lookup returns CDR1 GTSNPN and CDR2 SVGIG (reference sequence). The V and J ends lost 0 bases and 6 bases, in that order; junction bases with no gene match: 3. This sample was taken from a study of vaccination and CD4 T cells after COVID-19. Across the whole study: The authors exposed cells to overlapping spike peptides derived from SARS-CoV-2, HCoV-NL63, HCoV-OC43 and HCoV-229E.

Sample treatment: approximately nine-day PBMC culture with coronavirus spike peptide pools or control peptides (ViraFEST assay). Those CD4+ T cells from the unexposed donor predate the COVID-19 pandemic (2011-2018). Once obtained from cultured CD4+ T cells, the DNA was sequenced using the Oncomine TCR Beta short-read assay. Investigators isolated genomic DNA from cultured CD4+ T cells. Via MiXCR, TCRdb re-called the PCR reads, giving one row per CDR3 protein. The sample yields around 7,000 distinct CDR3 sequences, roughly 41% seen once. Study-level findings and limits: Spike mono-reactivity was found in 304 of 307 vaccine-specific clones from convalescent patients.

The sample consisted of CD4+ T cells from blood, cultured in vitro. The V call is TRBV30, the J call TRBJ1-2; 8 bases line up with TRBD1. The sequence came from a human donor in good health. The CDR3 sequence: CAWSVGQGHGYTF. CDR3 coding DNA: TGTGCCTGGAGTGTAGGACAGGGCCATGGCTACACCTTC.